This T cell receptor (beta chain) was documented in a study of OX40 agonist ivuxolimab in advanced cancers. About the research overall: As their treatment, patients were administered ivuxolimab, an agonistic anti-OX40 (CD134) antibody. General study findings and limits: No antigen was identified for the clonally expanded peripheral T cells.

A word on this clone: Its target is not known.

CDR3 length equals 14 residues. Germline V gives CDR1 MDHEN, CDR2 SYDVKM. V lost 3 bases, J lost 6 bases, and 15 bases lay in between. Clones were sequenced by immunoSEQ multiplex PCR, and TCRdb holds only the in-frame ones, with some missing. The sample includes about 67,000 clones, approximately 80% of them seen just once. Specimen: CD4+ or CD8+ T cells sorted from blood, collected in a trial of the OX40 agonist ivuxolimab. This sequence joins TRBV28 and TRBJ2-7, with D possibly matching TRBD2 (7 bases). This TCR came from an adult with an advanced solid tumor such as melanoma, head and neck, liver or kidney cancer. The chain's CDR3 is CASSLKGGGLEQYF. Written as DNA, the CDR3 is TGTGCCAGCAGTTTGAAGGGAGGGGGGCTCGAGCAGTACTTC.